These 18 T cell receptor beta chains were all obtained from the same sample, sequenced in a study of blood T cells in healthy people across ages. A J-beta primer mix and a sample-barcoded 5' primer were used in a second PCR of about 6 to 12 cycles. TCRdb processed the 5' RACE reads anew with MiXCR; each CDR3 protein has one entry. The sample shows fewer than 950,000 distinct CDR3 sequences, around half of them seen only once. Source material: blood. The receptors originated from a man older than 75 in good health.

This clonotype has more than one count but fewer than ten. The chain carries TRBV2 and TRBJ2-3, with D perhaps being TRBD1 or TRBD2 (5 bases each). The CDR3 runs to 15 residues. V lost 1 base to trimming and J lost 14 bases, with 22 bases between them. Looked up from germline, CDR1 is SNHLY and CDR2 is FYNNEI. CDR3 in amino acids: CASSEDGAPHRYAYF. The DNA for the CDR3 is TGTGCCAGCAGTGAAGACGGGGCCCCTCACAGATACGCGTATTTT. Complete variable domain (other parts from reference TRBV2 and TRBJ2-3): EPEVTQTPSHQVTQMGQEVILRCVPISNHLYFYWYRQILGQKVEFLVSFYNNEISEKSEIFDDQFSVERPDGSNFTLKIRSTKLEDSAMYFCASSEDGAPHRYAYFGPGTRLTVL.

The chain joins TRBV6-1 to TRBJ2-3; D not certain. The germline gives CDR1 MNHNS, CDR2 SASEGT. V gave up 0 bases and J gave up 5 bases, with 9 bases separating them. The CDR3 contains 14 residues. The CDR3 DNA follows: TGTGCCAGCAGTGAAGCGCCGTCGGTAGATACGCAGTATTTT. Amino acid sequence: CASSEAPSVDTQYF.

This clonotype was counted only a few times. The gene calls are TRBV4-1 and TRBJ2-5, with 12 positions matching TRBD2. The CDR3 consists of 15 residues. V was pared by 3 bases and J by 5 bases, with 4 bases of the junction left unmatched. Germline CDR1 and CDR2: MGHRA and YSYEKL. The CDR3 region is CASSQTSGSGETQYF. The CDR3 DNA reads as TGCGCCAGCAGCCAGACTAGCGGGAGCGGGGAGACCCAGTACTTC.

Written as DNA, the CDR3 is TGCAGTGCTAGCCCCCCCCTGAATGAGCAGTTCTTC. Translated, it gives CSASPPLNEQFF. The V call is TRBV20-1, the J call TRBJ2-1, with unresolved D. Trimming pared 3 bases from V and 7 bases from J, leaving 10 bases between. The CDR3 runs to 12 residues. The germline V gene encodes CDR1 DFQATT and CDR2 SNEGSKA (reference sequence).

This chain uses TRBV29-1 with TRBJ2-4; D is uncertain. CDR1 and CDR2 from the germline V gene are SQVTM and ANQGSEA. The CDR3 runs to 14 residues. V was clipped by 4 bases and J by 0 bases, with 10 bases between them. The CDR3 DNA is TGCAGCGTTGCGGGTATACTAGCCAAAAACATTCAGTACTTC. This gives the protein CSVAGILAKNIQYF.

The chain combines TRBV7-9 with TRBJ1-2; D might be TRBD1 (6 bases). V was cut by 1 base and J by 6 bases, with 15 bases left in between. The V gene's germline CDR1 is SEHNR and CDR2 FQNEAQ (reference sequence). The CDR3 is 15 residues long. The CDR3 nucleotides are TGTGCCAGCAGCTTAGAGGTGGACAGTCTCGATGGCTACACCTTC. This codes for CASSLEVDSLDGYTF.

This clonotype was recorded a few times. The chain links TRBV12-5 to TRBJ1-5; D not certain. V lost 5 bases and J lost 5, with 10 bases in between. The CDR3 runs to 13 residues. The germline CDR1 and CDR2 sequences are LGHNT and FRNRAP. The CDR3 bases are TGTGCTAGTGGTGTGCGGGCGGATCAGCCCCAGCATTTT. Encoded protein: CASGVRADQPQHF.

This clonotype was seen a few times. The rearrangement uses TRBV4-2 and TRBJ2-7, with D maybe TRBD1 (6 bases). The CDR3 length is 17 residues. Trimming took off 5 bases at V and 1 base at J, with 21 bases between the two ends. From germline, CDR1 is LGHNA and CDR2 YNFKEQ. CDR3 amino acids: CASSSGWEGGVSYEQYF. The CDR3 DNA sequence: TGTGCCAGCAGCTCGGGGTGGGAAGGGGGAGTATCCTACGAGCAGTACTTC.

V usage is TRBV20-1 and J usage is TRBJ2-1, with 12 bases aligning to TRBD2. This CDR3 has 15 amino acids. Germline loops: CDR1 DFQATT, CDR2 SNEGSKA (reference sequence). CDR3 region: CTATEASGRAYEQFF. The CDR3 bases are TGCACAGCGACCGAGGCTAGCGGGAGGGCCTATGAGCAGTTCTTC.

The chain joins TRBV6-5 to TRBJ1-2; D is perhaps TRBD1 (6 bases). The V gene lost 5 bases and the J gene lost 8 bases, with 15 bases spanning the gap. The CDR3 length is 13 residues. Germline-derived CDR1 and CDR2 are MNHEY and SVGAGI. This CDR3 is CASSQNRAGGYTF. The CDR3 region has the DNA TGTGCCAGCAGTCAGAACAGGGCGGGGGGCTACACCTTC.

This sequence joins TRBV4-1 and TRBJ2-3; no clear D. The CDR3 sequence is 15 residues long. CDR1 and CDR2 (germline): MGHRA, YSYEKL. Trimming removed 4 bases at V and 10 bases at J, with 21 bases between. The CDR3 region is CASSPTGLARRPQYF. For the CDR3, the DNA is TGCGCCAGCAGCCCCACCGGGCTGGCAAGGCGGCCGCAGTATTTT.

The CDR3 reads CASSLARAPGGTEAFF. DNA of the CDR3: TGTGCCAGCAGCTTAGCAAGGGCGCCCGGGGGCACTGAAGCTTTCTTT. V gene TRBV7-2 combines with J gene TRBJ1-1; tentatively, D is TRBD1 (5 bases). Germline CDR1 is SGHTA and CDR2 is FQGNSA. Trimming pared 0 bases from V and 4 bases from J, leaving 15 bases between. The CDR3 consists of 16 residues. Combining the CDR3 with reference TRBV7-2 and TRBJ1-1 gives the whole variable domain GAGVSQSPSNKVTEKGKDVELRCDPISGHTALYWYRQSLGQGLEFLIYFQGNSAPDKSGLPSDRFSAERTGGSVSTLTIQRTQQEDSAVYLCASSLARAPGGTEAFFGQGTRLTVV.

The V call is TRBV20-1, the J call TRBJ1-2; D not resolved. V lost 0 bases and J lost 4, with 15 bases in between. The CDR3 extends over 15 amino acids. Germline lookup yields CDR1 DFQATT and CDR2 SNEGSKA (reference sequence). CDR3 DNA sequence: TGCAGTGCTAGAGATCCCGGCCAGCGGAGCTATGGCTACACCTTC. Amino acid sequence: CSARDPGQRSYGYTF.

The genes are TRBV21-1 and TRBJ1-2; TRBD1 is taken as the D call from the table, unchecked against the DNA. TRBV21-1 constitutes a pseudogene. There are 19 residues in the CDR3. CDR3 sequence: CASSPRLRDRGRANYGHTF. The CDR3 region has the DNA TGTGCCAGCAGCCCCAGACTCCGGGACAGGGGGCGAGCTAACTATGGCCACACCTTC.

This clonotype has a handful of counts. This chain uses TRBV27 with TRBJ2-3; D not certain. V lost 5 bases, J lost 9 bases, and 15 bases lay in between. This CDR3 is built from 13 residues. The germline gives CDR1 MNHEY, CDR2 SMNVEV (reference sequence). CDR3 in DNA: TGTGCCAGCAGTCCACACGTACGAGCCACGCAGTATTTT. Protein sequence: CASSPHVRATQYF.

The V and J genes are TRBV4-1 and TRBJ2-1; D assignment may be TRBD1 or TRBD2 (5 bases each). V lost 1 base and J 5 bases, leaving 12 bases between the germline ends. CDR3 length: 15 residues. The germline CDR1 and CDR2 sequences are MGHRA and YSYEKL. The CDR3 loop reads CASSQGVRGDNEQFF. The CDR3, as DNA: TGCGCCAGCAGCCAAGGTGTGAGGGGAGACAATGAGCAGTTCTTC.

CDR3 in amino acids: CASSSTSGKYF. The CDR3 bases are TGTGCCAGCAGCTCGACTAGCGGAAAGTACTTC. The V gene is TRBV7-9, the J gene TRBJ2-7, with 9 bases identical to TRBD2. Losses at the gene ends were 4 bases for V and 11 bases for J; bases not matched to a gene: 3. Germline assignment: CDR1 SEHNR and CDR2 FQNEAQ (reference sequence). The CDR3 has 11 amino acids.

The chain has TRBV27 and TRBJ2-7; 10 nucleotides line up with TRBD1. The germline V gene has CDR1 MNHEY and CDR2 SMNVEV (reference sequence). The CDR3 runs 14 residues. V lost 6 bases and J lost 7; bases outside the gene matches: 9. The CDR3 bases are TGTGCCAGCAGCCCAGGGACAGGGGTGCTGGAGCAGTACTTC. It codes for CASSPGTGVLEQYF.